This T cell receptor (beta chain) is from a study of T cells expressing NK-cell markers. Background on the study: Just one sequenced donor of eight was HCMV-seronegative, while seven were seropositive.

This CDR3 region has 15 residues. Germline values: CDR1 LNHDA, CDR2 SQIVND (reference sequence). Concerning this clonotype: Its antigen is not identified.

Study-level results: Several of the donors also had these clonotypes leading their CD3+CD56-NKG2C+ fraction. Dominant NKG2C+ clonotypes in roughly 6 donors made up roughly 1.0-7.0% of CD8+ T cells.

UMIs were included in TCR beta cDNA generated by 5'RACE template switching. TCRdb reanalyzed the 5' RACE reads and collapses them to one entry per CDR3 protein, without DNA. Recorded for this sample: over 100,000 distinct CDR3 sequences. V usage is TRBV19 and J usage is TRBJ2-2; TCRdb's D call, TRBD1, is unchecked because there is no DNA. The sequence derives from a woman aged 18-69 years in good health. Material for sequencing was blood T cells: a sorted CD56 or NKG2C T cell subset, CD4+ or CD8+ T cells, or bulk PBMC T cells (not recorded which). This CDR3 reads CASSLGRDDTGELFF.